Following are 25 T cell receptor beta chains from one sample sequenced in a study of CD8 T cells in Susac syndrome. It was with random hexamers that 0.5 to 1 ug RNA was reverse transcribed. TCRdb called the immunoSEQ multiplex PCR reads again in MiXCR, with one record for every CDR3 protein. The sample lists about 160,000 distinct CDR3 sequences, 85% to 95% occurring once. Input material: CD4+ T cells from PBMCs. These TCRs come from a human donor in good health.

This clonotype has more than one count but fewer than ten. This chain uses TRBV29-1 with TRBJ1-1, with D uncertain. This CDR3 is 15 amino acids long. V was cut by 4 bases and J by 0 bases, with 15 bases left in between. The germline gives CDR1 SQVTM, CDR2 ANQGSEA. CDR3 amino acids: CSVGRSHTLNTEAFF. The DNA for the CDR3 is TGCAGCGTTGGCCGTAGTCACACCTTGAACACTGAAGCTTTCTTT.

The V call is TRBV4-1, the J call TRBJ2-3; D unclear. The germline V gene has CDR1 MGHRA and CDR2 YSYEKL. The CDR3 has 15 amino acids. V was shortened by 1 base and J by 3 bases, with 11 bases between the two germline ends. Here the CDR3 reads CASSQAELTTDTQYF. The CDR3 DNA is TGCGCCAGCAGCCAAGCTGAACTAACAACAGATACGCAGTATTTT.

V is TRBV6-1 and J is TRBJ1-5, with D perhaps TRBD1 (6 bases). CDR1 and CDR2 from the germline V gene are MNHNS and SASEGT. V shed 3 bases and J shed 1 base, with 16 bases lying between them. This CDR3 has 17 amino acids. The CDR3: CASSDSGRGLSNQPQHF. In nucleotides, the CDR3 is TGTGCCAGCAGTGATTCGGGCAGGGGACTAAGCAATCAGCCCCAGCATTTT.

This sequence joins TRBV4-2 and TRBJ1-5, with TRBD1 matching over 8 bases. The CDR3 is made up of 17 amino acids. Germline CDR1 reads LGHNA; CDR2 reads YNFKEQ. Losses at the gene ends were 0 bases for V and 7 bases for J; bases not matched to a gene: 11. The CDR3 sequence: CASSQDRQGAFIQPQHF. DNA for the CDR3: TGTGCCAGCAGCCAAGATAGGCAGGGGGCGTTTATCCAGCCCCAGCATTTT.

This clonotype was detected only a few times. This rearrangement joins TRBV2 to TRBJ2-1; D gene uncertain. Trimming took 8 bases from V and 4 from J, leaving 6 bases between them. Germline CDR1 SNHLY, CDR2 FYNNEI. CDR3 length equals 11 residues. The CDR3 region is CASSGYNEQFF. For the CDR3, the DNA is TGTGCCAGCTCCGGATACAATGAGCAGTTCTTC.

On this clonotype itself: At one boundary the junction diverges from the germline segment, which might be a read error. The chain combines TRBV7-2 with TRBJ1-1; TRBD1 agrees at 9 bases. Germline values: CDR1 SGHTA, CDR2 FQGNSA. The CDR3 consists of 13 residues. The CDR3 DNA is TGTGCCAGCAGCTTGGGACAGGGCACTGAAGTTTTCTTT. This codes for CASSLGQGTEVFF.

The gene calls are TRBV27 and TRBJ1-5; the match to TRBD1 covers 7 bases. The germline V gene encodes CDR1 MNHEY and CDR2 SMNVEV (reference sequence). This CDR3 is built from 14 residues. The V segment lost 4 bases and the J segment 7 bases; nucleotides outside the gene matches: 7. CDR3 sequence (DNA): TGTGCCAGCAGTTCACAGGGGCCCGGGCAGCCCCAGCATTTT. Protein: CASSSQGPGQPQHF.

J is TRBJ1-2 and V is TRBV9; TRBD1 matches 9 bases. J was trimmed by 7 bases and V by 0 bases; bases with no gene match: 13. The CDR3 is made up of 17 amino acids. Germline V gene data show CDR1 as SGDLS and CDR2 as YYNGEE. In DNA, the CDR3 is TGTGCCAGCAGCGTAGCTACGTATTCGGGACAGGGATCTGGCTACACCTTC. This translates into CASSVATYSGQGSGYTF.

Written as DNA, the CDR3 is TGCAGTGCTAGATTCAGGGGCAACACTGAAGCTTTCTTT. Its protein product is CSARFRGNTEAFF. The genes are TRBV20-1 and TRBJ1-1; maybe TRBD1 (6 bases). The CDR3 contains 13 residues. Germline loops: CDR1 DFQATT, CDR2 SNEGSKA (reference sequence). V lost 2 bases, J lost 2 bases, and 9 bases lay in between.

The chain carries TRBV10-3 and TRBJ1-6, with 9 bases matching TRBD1. CDR1 and CDR2 from the germline V gene are ENHRY and SYGVKD. This CDR3 is built from 14 residues. Trimming removed 8 bases from V and 7 bases from J; junction bases left unmatched: 6. The CDR3 reads CAIASGTGNSPLHF. The DNA of the CDR3 is TGTGCCATCGCGTCCGGGACAGGGAATTCACCCCTCCACTTT.

V usage is TRBV19 and J usage is TRBJ2-5, with D uncertain. CDR3 length: 14 residues. The germline gives CDR1 LNHDA, CDR2 SQIVND (reference sequence). Trimming shortened V by 9 bases and J by 5 bases, and 19 bases separated the two germline ends. The CDR3 DNA is TGTGCCAGCCGTGACCCATTCACTCCGGAGACCCAGTACTTC. This translates into CASRDPFTPETQYF.

The chain is built from TRBV6-6 and TRBJ1-2, with D perhaps matching TRBD1 (5 bases). CDR3 size: 13 residues. V lost 4 bases, J lost 7 bases, and 13 bases lay in between. Germline CDR1 and CDR2: MNHNY and SVGAGI (reference sequence). CDR3 bases: TGTGCCAGCAGTTGGGGCGGGGAAAGTGGCTACACCTTC. This sequence encodes CASSWGGESGYTF.

The V call is TRBV7-3, the J call TRBJ2-7; 7 nucleotides align to TRBD1. The CDR3 runs to 14 residues. Germline CDR1 is SGHTA and CDR2 is FQGTGA. V lost 5 bases and J lost 7; bases outside the gene matches: 11. CDR3: CASSPDRSSGEQYF. In DNA form, the CDR3 reads TGTGCCAGCAGCCCGGACAGGTCCTCGGGGGAGCAGTACTTC.

The rearrangement uses TRBV7-2 and TRBJ2-5; TRBD2 matches at 14 bases. CDR1 is SGHTA, CDR2 FQGNSA, per germline. V lost 1 base and J lost 2; bases outside the gene matches: 6. The CDR3 runs 18 residues. The CDR3 protein is CASSLGVTSGGGQETQYF. CDR3 nucleotide sequence: TGTGCCAGCAGCTTAGGTGTGACTAGCGGGGGGGGTCAAGAGACCCAGTACTTC.

V is TRBV7-2 and J is TRBJ2-2; 9 nucleotides agree with TRBD2. Germline V gene data show CDR1 as SGHTA and CDR2 as FQGNSA. The CDR3 has 16 amino acids. V trimming: 1 base; J trimming: 0 bases; junction bases outside the gene matches: 0. The CDR3 nucleotides are TGTGCCAGCAGCTTAGTAGCGGGGGCGAACACCGGGGAGCTGTTTTTT. Translation gives CASSLVAGANTGELFF.

This clonotype has only one observation. The J gene is TRBJ2-5, the V gene TRBV7-9; D is unclear. The CDR3 totals 13 residues. Trimming pared 4 bases from V and 7 bases from J, leaving 13 bases between. Germline values: CDR1 SEHNR, CDR2 FQNEAQ (reference sequence). CDR3 sequence (DNA): TGTGCCAGCAGCTCCCCAATCGGGCGGACCCAGTACTTC. Encoded protein: CASSSPIGRTQYF.

CDR3 sequence reads: CARSQMNTEAFF. The DNA for the CDR3 is TGTGCCAGAAGCCAAATGAACACTGAAGCTTTCTTT. The chain links TRBV2 to TRBJ1-1, with no clear D. Germline V lookup: CDR1 SNHLY, CDR2 FYNNEI. The CDR3 has 12 residues. The germline V and J ends were trimmed by 9 bases and 0 bases, with 8 bases remaining between them.

The sample holds one count of this clonotype. V and J are TRBV3-1 and TRBJ1-2; perhaps TRBD1 as D (6 bases). Trimming shortened V by 1 base and J by 8 bases, and 11 bases separated the two germline ends. The CDR3 has 13 residues. CDR1 and CDR2 (germline): LGHDT, YNNKEL (reference sequence). For the CDR3, the DNA is TGTGCCAGCAGCCAAGGTCAGGGACACGGCTACACCTTC. Amino acid sequence: CASSQGQGHGYTF.

This clonotype was counted once. The J gene is TRBJ2-5, the V gene TRBV29-1; D possibly uses TRBD1 or TRBD2 (5 bases each). CDR3 length: 12 residues. In germline, CDR1 is SQVTM, CDR2 ANQGSEA. V lost 7 bases, J lost 0 bases, and 9 bases lay in between. The CDR3 DNA follows: TGCAGCGGAATGGGACACCAAGAGACCCAGTACTTC. It yields the protein CSGMGHQETQYF.

The rearrangement links TRBV7-6 to TRBJ2-3, with 11 bases identical to TRBD1. Germline loops: CDR1 SGHVS, CDR2 FNYEAQ. The CDR3 totals 14 residues. The ends lost 5 bases at V and 6 bases at J; junction bases unmatched: 4. This CDR3 reads CASSPWDRGDTQYF. The CDR3 coding sequence is TGTGCCAGCAGCCCTTGGGACAGGGGGGATACGCAGTATTTT.

CDR3 DNA sequence: TGTGCCAGCAGCGCCGAGGGCCAAGAGACCCAGTACTTC. This encodes CASSAEGQETQYF. The rearrangement uses TRBV12-3 or TRBV12-4 and TRBJ2-5; a possible D gene is TRBD2 (5 bases). Trimming left V 6 bases short and J 1 base short, with 9 bases between. The CDR3 loop spans 13 amino acids.

The chain combines TRBV5-1 with TRBJ2-7, with 7 bases fitting TRBD1. CDR1 and CDR2 (germline): SGHRS, YFSETQ. The CDR3 runs 15 residues. V dropped 5 bases and J dropped 6; count of bases not matched to a gene: 14. For the CDR3, the DNA is TGCGCCAGCAGAGATCAACAGGGGTCCCTCTCCGAGCAGTACTTC. This codes for CASRDQQGSLSEQYF.

V usage is TRBV6-6 and J usage is TRBJ2-1, with 11 bases aligning to TRBD2. J gave up 4 bases and V 6 bases, and 5 bases lay outside the gene matches. Germline CDR1 is MNHNY and CDR2 is SVGAGI (reference sequence). This CDR3 has 15 residues. Here the CDR3 reads CASRTIAGGYNEQFF. The CDR3 nucleotides read TGTGCCAGCAGGACCATAGCGGGGGGGTACAATGAGCAGTTCTTC.

The rearrangement uses TRBV5-1 and TRBJ2-7; TRBD2 might be the D (6 bases). V lost 4 bases and J lost 2, with 13 bases in between. Germline lookup yields CDR1 SGHRS and CDR2 YFSETQ. The CDR3 has 14 residues. CDR3 nucleotide sequence: TGCGCCAGCAGCGTACTCGGCGGGGCCTACGAGCAGTACTTC. Protein product: CASSVLGGAYEQYF. Looking up the rest from reference TRBV5-1 and TRBJ2-7 gives the full variable domain: KAGVTQTPRYLIKTRGQQVTLSCSPISGHRSVSWYQQTPGQGLQFLFEYFSETQRNKGNFPGRFSGRQFSNSRSEMNVSTLELGDSALYLCASSVLGGAYEQYFGPGTRLTVT.

To note about this clonotype: One end of the junction does not line up with germline, which may come from a read error. This rearrangement joins TRBV20-1 to TRBJ1-1; TRBD1 agrees at 10 bases. The germline gives CDR1 DFQATT, CDR2 SNEGSKA (reference sequence). The CDR3 sequence is 15 residues long. The CDR3 DNA follows: TGCAGTGCTAGAAGTATGACAGGGGGCCACACTGAAGCTTCCTTT. Translated, it gives CSARSMTGGHTEASF.